The source of this T cell receptor beta chain is a study of blood T cells in healthy people across ages. General observations from the study: More naive CD4+ cells and higher diversity were found in long-lived than in aged donors.

A second PCR of about 7 to 11 cycles used a sample-barcoded 5' primer and a J-beta primer mix. The yield of each sample was at least 2.5 million CDR3-containing paired-end reads. TCRdb re-called the 5' RACE reads through MiXCR, storing one row per CDR3 protein. Among roughly 800,000 distinct CDR3 sequences listed, 25% were seen once. Researchers isolated at least 6 million PBMCs per sample. In the case of this clonotype: No antigen is known for it.

Germline CDR1 SGHTS, CDR2 YDEGEE. CDR3 size: 14 residues. V was clipped by 4 bases and J by 9 bases; unmatched bases: 11. The sample also formed part of further work on T cells of mothers and their children. That paper states: Each mother gave over 9.5 million TCR beta CDR3 reads; each child, a few million.

This sequence originates from a boy aged 10-17 years in good health. Sample: blood. This rearrangement joins TRBV5-8 to TRBJ2-5; 8 bases are a match to TRBD1. This CDR3 is CASSHGQGIISQYF. As DNA, the CDR3 is TGTGCCAGCAGCCATGGACAGGGAATCATTTCCCAGTACTTC.